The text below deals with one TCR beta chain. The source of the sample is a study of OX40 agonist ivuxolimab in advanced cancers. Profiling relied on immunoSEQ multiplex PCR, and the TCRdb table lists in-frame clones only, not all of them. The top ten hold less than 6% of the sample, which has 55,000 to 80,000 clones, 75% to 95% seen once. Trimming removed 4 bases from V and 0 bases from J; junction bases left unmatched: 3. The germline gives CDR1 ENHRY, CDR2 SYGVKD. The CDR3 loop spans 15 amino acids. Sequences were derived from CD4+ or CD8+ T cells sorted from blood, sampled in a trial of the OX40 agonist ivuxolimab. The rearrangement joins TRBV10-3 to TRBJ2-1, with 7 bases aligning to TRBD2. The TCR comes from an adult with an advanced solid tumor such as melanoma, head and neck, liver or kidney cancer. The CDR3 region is CAISVGGSSYNEQFF. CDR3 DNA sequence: TGTGCCATCAGTGTGGGGGGGAGCTCCTACAATGAGCAGTTCTTC.